One and the same sample provided the 8 T cell receptor beta chains below, sequenced in a study of blood T cells in healthy people across ages (dated by TCRdb to between 2014 and 2017). Library method: 5' RACE. For sequencing, an Illumina HiSeq 2500 was employed. A second PCR of about 6 to 11 cycles was performed with a sample-barcoded 5' primer and a J-beta primer mix. Using fastp trimming at Q25 and MiXCR clonotype assembly, TCRdb reanalyzed the public sequencing data and kept in-frame beta chains. Each entry is one CDR3 protein sequence, shown with its most common DNA and genes. This sample gives hundreds of thousands of distinct CDR3 sequences in total; about a third of them show up just once. The top ten constitute roughly 15% of the sample. The specimen was blood. The receptors were gathered from a woman of 80 years or more in good health. Donor details come from another sample of the same person, matched by shared clones.

This clonotype was counted at least ten times. V usage is TRBV20-1 and J usage is TRBJ2-7; D gene uncertain. The germline V gene has CDR1 DFQATT and CDR2 SNEGSKA (reference sequence). This CDR3 has 13 amino acids. V shed 1 base and J shed 4 bases, with 11 bases lying between them. The CDR3: CSARVPQVYEQYF. In DNA form, the CDR3 reads TGCAGTGCTAGAGTGCCTCAAGTTTACGAGCAGTACTTC.

V and J are TRBV7-2 and TRBJ2-1; TRBD2 is a possible D gene (6 bases). CDR3 length equals 16 residues. The germline V gene encodes CDR1 SGHTA and CDR2 FQGNSA. V was cut by 1 base and J by 3 bases, with 13 bases left in between. CDR3 amino acids: CASSLGGSGVYNEQFF. The CDR3 region has the DNA TGTGCCAGCAGCTTAGGGGGTAGCGGAGTCTACAATGAGCAGTTCTTC.

The V call is TRBV7-9, the J call TRBJ2-7; weak D call: TRBD1 (5 bases). V was pared by 4 bases and J by 5 bases, with 12 bases between. The CDR3 runs to 13 residues. CDR1 is SEHNR, CDR2 FQNEAQ, per germline (reference sequence). The CDR3 region is CASSSPTVHEQYF. CDR3 coding DNA: TGTGCCAGCAGCTCACCGACAGTCCACGAGCAGTACTTC.

Worth noting for this clonotype: A much larger clonotype is one base distant, so this may be a read error. The V gene is TRBV5-1, the J gene TRBJ2-1; possibly TRBD1 for D (6 bases). The CDR3 has 15 amino acids. Germline V gives CDR1 SGHRS, CDR2 YFSETQ. The germline V and J ends were trimmed by 0 bases and 7 bases, with 14 bases remaining between them. The chain's CDR3 is CASSLGQGQENEQFF. Written as DNA, the CDR3 is TGCGCCAGCAGCTTGGGCCAGGGGCAGGAAAATGAGCAGTTCTTC.

This clonotype was observed many times. The rearrangement uses TRBV12-3 or TRBV12-4 and TRBJ1-2; D gene unclear. The length of the CDR3 is 12 residues. V lost 0 bases, J lost 1 base, and 0 bases lay in between. CDR3 residues: CASSLANYGYTF. The CDR3, as DNA: TGTGCCAGCAGTTTAGCTAACTATGGCTACACCTTC.

Details on this clonotype: Being one base from a much bigger clone, this may be a read error. The V gene is TRBV12-3 or TRBV12-4, the J gene TRBJ1-2; D may be TRBD1 (6 bases). Trimming removed 6 bases at V and 8 bases at J, with 22 bases between. This CDR3 spans 15 amino acids. The CDR3 is CASRRRGASNQGYTF. The CDR3 DNA reads TGTGCCAGCAGGCGACGGGGGGCGTCTAACCAAGGCTACACCTTC.

Comment on this clonotype: Just one base apart from a much larger clone, this may be a read error. The chain carries TRBV6-6 and TRBJ2-7, with 7 bases matching TRBD1. The germline V gene has CDR1 MNHNY and CDR2 SVGAGI (reference sequence). V was pared by 6 bases and J by 7 bases, with 15 bases of the junction left unmatched. There are 15 residues in the CDR3. DNA of the CDR3: TGTGCCAGCAGATGGCAGGGGGAACTTAACAATGAGCAGTACTTC. Protein product: CASRWQGELNNEQYF.

This clonotype has at least ten counts. DNA for the CDR3: TGTGCCAGCAGCTTTTACAGGAGCTCTGGGGCCAACGTCCTGACTTTC. Amino acid sequence: CASSFYRSSGANVLTF. V and J are TRBV7-9 and TRBJ2-6, with a tentative D call TRBD1 (5 bases). CDR1 SEHNR and CDR2 FQNEAQ come from the germline V gene (reference sequence). Trimming shortened V by 3 bases and J by 0 bases, and 9 bases separated the two germline ends. The CDR3 covers 16 residues.